This T cell receptor beta chain was captured by sequencing in a study of T cell responses to AZD1222 COVID-19 vaccine. Germline V gives CDR1 MDHEN, CDR2 SYDVKM. Trimming cost V 3 bases and J 10 bases, with 15 bases left between them. This CDR3 comprises 13 residues. The assay was immunoSEQ multiplex PCR, and TCRdb's table has in-frame clones only and misses some. The table shows approximately 100,000 clones, with about 92% occurring only once. The gene calls are TRBV28 and TRBJ1-1; maybe TRBD1 (5 bases). The sample consisted of peripheral blood, taken 28 days after the second AZD1222 dose. The sequence was obtained from an adult who received the AZD1222 COVID-19 vaccine. In DNA form, the CDR3 reads TGTGCCAGCAGTTTGGGAGTTCAGGGAAGAGCTTTCTTT. Translated, it gives CASSLGVQGRAFF.